This entry features one TCR beta chain sequence. These data are taken from a study of chemoradiotherapy in HPV16-positive cancers. Generated by immunoSEQ multiplex PCR, the TCRdb table keeps only in-frame clones and is missing some. The sample shows about 30,000 clones, roughly nine tenths of them seen only once. The V gene's germline CDR1 is SGHTA and CDR2 FQGNSA. The CDR3 has 16 residues. With V trimmed by 2 bases and J by 1 base, 5 bases remained unmatched. Sequencing used blood, obtained from a patient who underwent chemoradiotherapy. The sequence derives from a human donor with HPV-associated anogenital cancer. The J gene is TRBJ2-3, the V gene TRBV7-2; 8 bases agree with TRBD2. CDR3 in amino acids: CASSLLRGARTDTQYF. The CDR3 nucleotides read TGTGCCAGCAGCTTATTGCGGGGGGCACGCACAGATACGCAGTATTTT.